The table lists the clone carrying this T cell receptor (beta chain) with many counts. As yet, its antigen is unknown. For the unsorted libraries, 2 million PBMCs stored at -80 C served as input. The sample comes from a study of neurological immune-mediated disorders. By 5'RACE with 10-nucleotide random UMIs, the cDNA was made. TCRdb re-called the 5' RACE reads through MiXCR, storing one row per CDR3 protein. The sample has 53,000 or so distinct CDR3 sequences; about 13% are singletons. General study findings and limits: The absence of shared CDR3 amino acid sequences among expanded clones across subjects suggests private repertoires in all groups. The greatest degree of TCR clonal expansion was observed in HTLV-1-associated myelopathy, with the lowest in multiple sclerosis, below that of healthy controls.

Material: PBMCs. The TCR was taken from a woman between 55 and 75 years old with HTLV-1-associated myelopathy (HAM/TSP).

The CDR3 spells CASSILAGGNTEQFF. CDR3 DNA: TGCGCCAGCAGCATACTAGCGGGAGGGAACACTGAGCAGTTCTTC. The chain is built from TRBV5-1 and TRBJ2-1; TRBD2 matches 13 bases. The junction had 7 bases not matched to a gene; V was cut back by 4 bases and J by 9 bases. In germline, CDR1 is SGHRS, CDR2 YFSETQ. The CDR3 extends over 15 amino acids. Full variable domain (rest looked up from reference TRBV5-1 and TRBJ2-1): KAGVTQTPRYLIKTRGQQVTLSCSPISGHRSVSWYQQTPGQGLQFLFEYFSETQRNKGNFPGRFSGRQFSNSRSEMNVSTLELGDSALYLCASSILAGGNTEQFFGPGTRLTVL.